This T cell receptor (beta chain) was captured by sequencing in a study of CD8+CD57+ T cells in acquired aplastic anemia. About the research overall: Mean yield of DNA from sorted CD4+ and CD8+ cells was approximately 3 ug.

About this clonotype: Its antigen is still unknown.

General study results and limits: Overlap between patients and controls comprised almost 30 CD8+ CDR3 sequences. With respect to CD8+ Simpson's diversity, patients and controls did not differ significantly.

Germline assignment: CDR1 SGHVS and CDR2 FQNEAQ. CDR3 length: 15 residues. V lost 3 bases, J lost 7 bases, and 11 bases stayed unmatched. CDR3 and TCR beta VDJ profiling relied on a genomic DNA template. Using its own MiXCR run on the reads, TCRdb lists one record per CDR3 protein. The table has around 250,000 distinct CDR3 sequences, 82% seen once; the top ten hold 40% to 55%. Individuals selected for sequencing had exhibited CD8+CD57+ cell expansion on flow cytometry. The receptor was isolated from a human donor with aplastic anemia. The chain employs TRBV7-8 and TRBJ1-2, with TRBD1 matching over 7 bases. Source material: sorted CD4+, CD8+, or CD8+CD57+ T cells (not recorded which) from PBMCs. The CDR3 loop reads CASSLTPGGTAGYTF. The CDR3 DNA reads as TGTGCCAGCAGCTTGACACCAGGCGGGACAGCTGGCTACACCTTC.